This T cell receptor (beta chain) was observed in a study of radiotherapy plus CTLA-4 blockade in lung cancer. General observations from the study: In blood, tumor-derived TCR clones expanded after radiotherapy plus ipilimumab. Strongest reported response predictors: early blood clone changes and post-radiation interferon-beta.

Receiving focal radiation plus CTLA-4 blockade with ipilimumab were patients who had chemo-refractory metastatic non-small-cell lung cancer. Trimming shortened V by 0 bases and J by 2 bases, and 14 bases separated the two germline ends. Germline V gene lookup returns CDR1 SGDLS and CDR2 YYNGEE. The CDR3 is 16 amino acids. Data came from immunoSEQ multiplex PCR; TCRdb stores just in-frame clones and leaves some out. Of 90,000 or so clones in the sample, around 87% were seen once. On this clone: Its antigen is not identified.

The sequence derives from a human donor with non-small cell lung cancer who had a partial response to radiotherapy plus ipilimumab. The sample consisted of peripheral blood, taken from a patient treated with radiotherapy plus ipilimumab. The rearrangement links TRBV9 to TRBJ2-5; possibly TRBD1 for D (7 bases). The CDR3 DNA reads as TGTGCCAGCAGCGTAGATCCCCCAGGGGGGCAAGAGACCCAGTACTTC. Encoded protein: CASSVDPPGGQETQYF.